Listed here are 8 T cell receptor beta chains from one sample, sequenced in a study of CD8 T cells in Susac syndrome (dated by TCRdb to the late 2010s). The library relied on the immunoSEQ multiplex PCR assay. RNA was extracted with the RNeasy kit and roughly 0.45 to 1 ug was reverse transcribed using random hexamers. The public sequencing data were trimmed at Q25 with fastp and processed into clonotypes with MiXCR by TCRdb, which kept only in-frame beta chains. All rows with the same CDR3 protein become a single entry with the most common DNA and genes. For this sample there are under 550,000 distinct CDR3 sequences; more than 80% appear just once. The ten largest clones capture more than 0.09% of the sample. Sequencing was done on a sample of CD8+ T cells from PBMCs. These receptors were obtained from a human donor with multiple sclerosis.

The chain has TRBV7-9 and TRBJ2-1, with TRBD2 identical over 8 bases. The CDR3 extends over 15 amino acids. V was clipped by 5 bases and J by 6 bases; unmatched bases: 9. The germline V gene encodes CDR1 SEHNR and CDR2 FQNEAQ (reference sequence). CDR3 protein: CASSDPGLESNEQFF. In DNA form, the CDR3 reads TGTGCCAGCAGCGACCCGGGACTAGAGTCCAATGAGCAGTTCTTC.

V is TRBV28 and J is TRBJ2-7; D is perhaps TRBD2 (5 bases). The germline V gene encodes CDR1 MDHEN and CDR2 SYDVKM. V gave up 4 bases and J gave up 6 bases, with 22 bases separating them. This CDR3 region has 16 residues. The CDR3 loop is CASSSPDYRNFLEQYF. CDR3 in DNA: TGTGCCAGCAGTTCCCCTGACTACCGTAATTTCCTCGAGCAGTACTTC.

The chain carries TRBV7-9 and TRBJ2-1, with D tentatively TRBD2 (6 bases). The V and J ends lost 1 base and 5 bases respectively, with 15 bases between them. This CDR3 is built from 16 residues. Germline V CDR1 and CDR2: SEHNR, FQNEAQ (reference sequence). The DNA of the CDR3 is TGTGCCAGCAGCTTAGGGGGACTTGAGAGGCACAATGAGCAGTTCTTC. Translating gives CASSLGGLERHNEQFF.

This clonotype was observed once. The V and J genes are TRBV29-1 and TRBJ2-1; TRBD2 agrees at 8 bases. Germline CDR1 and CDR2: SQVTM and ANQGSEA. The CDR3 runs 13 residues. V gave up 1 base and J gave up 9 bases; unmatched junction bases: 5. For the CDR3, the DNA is TGCAGCGTTGAAGGCGGGAGGTGGGGTGAGCAGTTCTTC. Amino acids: CSVEGGRWGEQFF.

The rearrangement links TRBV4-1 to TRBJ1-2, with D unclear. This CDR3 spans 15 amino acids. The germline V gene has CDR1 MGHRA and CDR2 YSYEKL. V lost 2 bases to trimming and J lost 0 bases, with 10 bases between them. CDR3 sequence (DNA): TGCGCCAGCAGCCAAACACTGGACCCTAACTATGGCTACACCTTC. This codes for CASSQTLDPNYGYTF.

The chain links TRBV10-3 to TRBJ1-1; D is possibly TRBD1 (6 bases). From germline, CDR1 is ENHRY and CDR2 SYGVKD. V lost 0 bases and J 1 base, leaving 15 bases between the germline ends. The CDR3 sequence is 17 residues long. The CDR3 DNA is TGTGCCATCAGTGAGTCTACCGGACAGTTATCGAACACTGAAGCTTTCTTT. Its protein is CAISESTGQLSNTEAFF.

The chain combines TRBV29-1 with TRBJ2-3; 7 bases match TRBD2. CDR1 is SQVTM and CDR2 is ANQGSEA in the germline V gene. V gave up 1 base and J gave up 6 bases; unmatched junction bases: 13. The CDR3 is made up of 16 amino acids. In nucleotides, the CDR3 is TGCAGCGTTGAAGGCCATGGCGGGAGAATCCCCGATACGCAGTATTTT. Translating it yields CSVEGHGGRIPDTQYF.

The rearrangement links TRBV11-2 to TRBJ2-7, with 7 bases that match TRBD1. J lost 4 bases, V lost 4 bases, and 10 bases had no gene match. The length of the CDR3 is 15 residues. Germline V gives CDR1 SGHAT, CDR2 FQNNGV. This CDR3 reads CASSWGSGGVYEQYF. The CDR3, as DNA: TGTGCCAGCAGCTGGGGGTCAGGGGGAGTTTACGAGCAGTACTTC.